One sample yielded the 10 T cell receptor beta chains listed below, sequenced in a study of T-cell reconstitution after alpha-beta-depleted transplantation in children. Library preparation (for TCRbeta) was performed with unique molecular identifiers. TCRdb processed the PCR reads anew with MiXCR; each CDR3 protein has one entry. Counted here are 300,000 or so distinct CDR3 sequences, roughly 9.5% occurring once; the ten biggest clones make up about 9.5%. The specimen comprised PBMCs from the stem cell graft donor, sampled from the stem cell graft. These receptors came from a human donor who donated a stem cell graft to a child with SCID.

The chain joins TRBV25-1 to TRBJ2-7; D is ambiguous. The V end was cut by 4 bases, the J end by 2 bases, with 12 bases between. The CDR3 sequence is 14 residues long. Germline loops: CDR1 MGHDK, CDR2 SYGVNS. This CDR3 reads CASSGQNTPYEQYF. The CDR3 bases are TGTGCCAGCAGTGGACAAAACACACCCTACGAGCAGTACTTC.

V is TRBV5-1 and J is TRBJ2-1, with 7 bases identical to TRBD2. With V trimmed by 1 base and J by 1 base, 5 bases remained unmatched. The CDR3 contains 16 residues. Germline loops: CDR1 SGHRS, CDR2 YFSETQ. CDR3 in DNA: TGCGCCAGCAGCTTGCGGGCCGGGGGGTCCTACAATGAGCAGTTCTTC. This translates into CASSLRAGGSYNEQFF.

CDR3 residues: CASSFGNIGQGNTQYF. As DNA, the CDR3 is TGTGCCAGCAGCTTCGGAAATATCGGACAGGGAAATACGCAGTATTTT. The rearrangement uses TRBV7-9 and TRBJ2-3; 8 nucleotides match TRBD1. The junction had 12 bases not matched to a gene; V was cut back by 3 bases and J by 7 bases. Germline V CDR1 and CDR2: SEHNR, FQNEAQ (reference sequence). The length of the CDR3 is 16 residues.

This clonotype was observed many times. The chain links TRBV25-1 to TRBJ2-1; D remains unclear. The CDR3 loop spans 15 amino acids. Trimming left V 3 bases short and J 0 bases short, with 9 bases between. CDR1 and CDR2 from the germline V gene are MGHDK and SYGVNS. CDR3: CASSEGWSSYNEQFF. The CDR3 DNA reads as TGTGCCAGCAGTGAGGGCTGGAGCTCCTACAATGAGCAGTTCTTC.

This clonotype has a count of ten or more. The chain employs TRBV5-1 and TRBJ2-3; D is possibly TRBD2 (5 bases). The CDR3 runs 15 residues. CDR1 and CDR2 from the germline V gene are SGHRS and YFSETQ. V lost 0 bases, J lost 4 bases, and 12 bases lay in between. CDR3 protein: CASSLASGVADTQYF. Written as DNA, the CDR3 is TGCGCCAGCAGCTTGGCCTCCGGGGTCGCAGATACGCAGTATTTT.

This clonotype appeared many times. This rearrangement joins TRBV24-1 to TRBJ1-1; no clear D gene. Germline values: CDR1 KGHDR, CDR2 SFDVKD. The ends were cut back, 4 bases at V and 4 bases at J, with 9 bases in the middle. The CDR3 is 13 residues long. The CDR3 reads CATSESGSTEAFF. CDR3 sequence (DNA): TGTGCCACCAGTGAGAGCGGAAGCACTGAAGCTTTCTTT.

This clonotype was recorded at least ten times. V usage is TRBV14 and J usage is TRBJ2-3; TRBD2 matches 10 bases. With 6 bases clipped from V and 6 bases from J, the junction kept 9 bases outside the gene matches. The CDR3 contains 15 residues. Germline V gives CDR1 SGHDN, CDR2 FVKESK. CDR3 DNA sequence: TGTGCCAGCAGACCCGGACTAGCGGTGCAGGATACGCAGTATTTT. It is translated as CASRPGLAVQDTQYF.

The V gene is TRBV11-2, the J gene TRBJ2-7, with 7 nucleotides matching TRBD1. Germline CDR1 is SGHAT and CDR2 is FQNNGV. Trimming at V came to 5 bases and at J to 6 bases, leaving 13 bases not matched to a gene. CDR3 length equals 15 residues. The CDR3 DNA sequence: TGTGCCAGCAGCCCAGGGACAGAAAGGCTCGGCGAGCAGTACTTC. This encodes CASSPGTERLGEQYF.

Only a few counts were recorded for this clonotype. V usage is TRBV10-3 and J usage is TRBJ1-1; D gene uncertain. The V gene's germline CDR1 is ENHRY and CDR2 SYGVKD. CDR3 size: 14 residues. Trimming removed 3 bases at V and 5 bases at J, with 13 bases between. The CDR3 coding sequence is TGTGCCATCAGTGACGGCCAGATGGGGACTGAAGCTTTCTTT. This translates into CAISDGQMGTEAFF.

This clonotype was counted a few times. The chain joins TRBV3-1 to TRBJ1-1; no clear D gene. CDR1 LGHDT and CDR2 YNNKEL come from the germline V gene (reference sequence). With 4 bases removed from V and 5 bases from J, the gap between germline ends came to 11 bases. There are 13 residues in the CDR3. CDR3 in DNA: TGTGCCAGCAGCCTTAGTTCCGGGACTGAAGCTTTCTTT. Translating it yields CASSLSSGTEAFF.